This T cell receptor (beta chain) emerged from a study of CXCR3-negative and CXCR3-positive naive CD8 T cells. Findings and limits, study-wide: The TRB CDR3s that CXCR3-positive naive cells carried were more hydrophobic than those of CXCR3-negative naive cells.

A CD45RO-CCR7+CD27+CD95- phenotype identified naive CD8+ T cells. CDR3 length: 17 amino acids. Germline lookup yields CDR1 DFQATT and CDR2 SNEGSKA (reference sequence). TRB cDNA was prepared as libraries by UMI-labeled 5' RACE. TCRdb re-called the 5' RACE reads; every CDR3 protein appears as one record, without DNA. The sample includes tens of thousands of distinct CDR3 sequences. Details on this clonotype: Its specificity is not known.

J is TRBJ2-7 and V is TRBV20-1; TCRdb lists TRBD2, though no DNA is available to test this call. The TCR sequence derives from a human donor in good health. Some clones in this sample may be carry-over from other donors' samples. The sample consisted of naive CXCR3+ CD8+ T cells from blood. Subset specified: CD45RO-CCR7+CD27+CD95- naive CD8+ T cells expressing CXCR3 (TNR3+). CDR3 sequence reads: CSARDGASGRAHYEQYF.